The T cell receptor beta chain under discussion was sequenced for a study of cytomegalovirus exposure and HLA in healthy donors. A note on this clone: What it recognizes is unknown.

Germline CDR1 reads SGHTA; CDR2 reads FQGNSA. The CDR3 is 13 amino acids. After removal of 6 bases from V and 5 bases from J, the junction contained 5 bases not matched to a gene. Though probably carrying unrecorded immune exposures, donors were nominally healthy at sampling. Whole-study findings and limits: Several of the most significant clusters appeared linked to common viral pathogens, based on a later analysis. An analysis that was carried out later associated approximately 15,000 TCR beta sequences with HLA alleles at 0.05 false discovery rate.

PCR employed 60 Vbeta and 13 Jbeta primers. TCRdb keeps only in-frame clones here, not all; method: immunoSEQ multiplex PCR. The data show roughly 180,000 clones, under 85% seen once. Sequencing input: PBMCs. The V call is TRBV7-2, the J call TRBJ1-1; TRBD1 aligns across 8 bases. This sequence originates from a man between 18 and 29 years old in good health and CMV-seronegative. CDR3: CASSTTGATEAFF. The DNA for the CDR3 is TGTGCCAGCAGTACGACAGGGGCTACTGAAGCTTTCTTT.